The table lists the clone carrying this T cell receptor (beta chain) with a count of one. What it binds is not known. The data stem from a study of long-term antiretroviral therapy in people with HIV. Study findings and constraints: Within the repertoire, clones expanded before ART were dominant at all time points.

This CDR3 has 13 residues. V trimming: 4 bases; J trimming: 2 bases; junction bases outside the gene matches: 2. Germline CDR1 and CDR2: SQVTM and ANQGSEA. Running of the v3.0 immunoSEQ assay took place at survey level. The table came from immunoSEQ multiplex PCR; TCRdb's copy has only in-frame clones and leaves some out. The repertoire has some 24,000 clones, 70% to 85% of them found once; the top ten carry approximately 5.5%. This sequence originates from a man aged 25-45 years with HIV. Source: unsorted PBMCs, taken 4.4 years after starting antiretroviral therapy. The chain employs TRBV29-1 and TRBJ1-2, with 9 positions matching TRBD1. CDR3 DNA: TGCAGCGTTGGACAGGGGGGAAACTATGGCTACACCTTC. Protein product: CSVGQGGNYGYTF.